The 30 T cell receptor beta chains presented below share a single source sample, sequenced in a study of T cell changes during pregnancy in multiple sclerosis. Data came from immunoSEQ multiplex PCR; TCRdb stores just in-frame clones and leaves some out. The repertoire has more than 35,000 clones, 75% to 90% of them found once; the top ten carry over 9%. Sequencing used CD8+ T cells from peripheral blood mononuclear cells, obtained in the third trimester of pregnancy. All receptors come from a female donor with multiple sclerosis, enrolled in a pregnancy study.

J is TRBJ2-7 and V is TRBV5-5; perhaps TRBD2 as D (6 bases). The germline CDR1 and CDR2 sequences are SGHKS and YYEKEE (reference sequence). There are 16 residues in the CDR3. Trimming left V 3 bases short and J 2 bases short, with 18 bases between. The CDR3 loop reads CASSSSFRAGPYEQYF. The CDR3 bases are TGTGCCAGCAGCTCGAGTTTTCGAGCGGGCCCCTACGAGCAGTACTTC.

This chain joins TRBV5-4 and TRBJ1-5; D is ambiguous. The CDR3 contains 14 residues. Trimming pared 1 base from V and 2 bases from J, leaving 7 bases between. Germline loops: CDR1 SGHNT, CDR2 YYREEE (reference sequence). The CDR3 spells CASSLSYGNQPQHF. The CDR3 DNA reads TGTGCCAGCAGCTTGTCTTATGGCAATCAGCCCCAGCATTTT.

The gene calls are TRBV2 and TRBJ2-2, with 9 bases fitting TRBD1. This CDR3 is built from 14 residues. J gave up 4 bases and V 8 bases, and 5 bases lay outside the gene matches. The germline V gene encodes CDR1 SNHLY and CDR2 FYNNEI. As DNA, the CDR3 is TGTGCCAGCTTCCGACAGGGGGGCACCGGGGAGCTGTTTTTT. Translation gives CASFRQGGTGELFF.

The chain joins TRBV9 to TRBJ2-6, with a tentative D call TRBD1 (6 bases). This CDR3 region has 17 residues. Germline V lookup: CDR1 SGDLS, CDR2 YYNGEE. V was shortened by 4 bases and J by 0 bases, with 14 bases between the two germline ends. As DNA, the CDR3 is TGTGCCAGCAGCCCTCGACAGGTAGACTCTGGGGCCAACGTCCTGACTTTC. Protein product: CASSPRQVDSGANVLTF.

The genes are TRBV7-8 and TRBJ1-1; no firm D call. The V gene's germline CDR1 is SGHVS and CDR2 FQNEAQ. V lost 1 base, J lost 7 bases, and 13 bases lay in between. CDR3 length equals 14 residues. The DNA for the CDR3 is TGTGCCAGCAGCTTAGAGTACGACGGAGATGAAGCTTTCTTT. Protein: CASSLEYDGDEAFF.

The V gene is TRBV10-3, the J gene TRBJ1-2; tentatively, D is TRBD1 (5 bases). The CDR3 extends over 15 amino acids. The germline gives CDR1 ENHRY, CDR2 SYGVKD. V shed 5 bases and J shed 3 bases, with 16 bases lying between them. The CDR3 loop reads CAISPAGGTYYGYTF. The DNA of the CDR3 is TGTGCCATCAGTCCGGCCGGAGGGACCTACTATGGCTACACCTTC.

This rearrangement joins TRBV5-6 to TRBJ2-7; tentative D call: TRBD2 (5 bases). The CDR3 sequence is 15 residues long. V lost 2 bases and J lost 2, with 14 bases in between. CDR1 and CDR2 (germline): SGHDT, YYEEEE. This CDR3 is CASSFWASRAYEQYF. CDR3 bases: TGTGCCAGCAGCTTTTGGGCTAGCAGAGCCTACGAGCAGTACTTC.

The gene calls are TRBV7-6 and TRBJ2-2; tentative D call: TRBD2 (5 bases). Germline V lookup: CDR1 SGHVS, CDR2 FNYEAQ. The length of the CDR3 is 13 residues. Trimming removed 1 base from V and 7 bases from J, with 7 bases in between. The CDR3 loop reads CASSLVSGGELFF. As DNA, the CDR3 is TGTGCCAGCAGCTTAGTAAGCGGCGGGGAGCTGTTTTTT.

This chain connects TRBV13 to TRBJ2-1; no reliable D call. Trimming shortened V by 5 bases and J by 4 bases, and 15 bases separated the two germline ends. This CDR3 has 15 residues. From germline, CDR1 is PRHDT and CDR2 FYEKMQ (reference sequence). The CDR3 here is CASSPLSEVYNEQFF. The CDR3 coding sequence is TGTGCCAGCAGCCCGCTTAGTGAAGTTTACAATGAGCAGTTCTTC.

The chain has TRBV9 and TRBJ2-7, with TRBD1 identical over 9 bases. Germline CDR1 and CDR2: SGDLS and YYNGEE. The CDR3 has 14 residues. V lost 3 bases to trimming and J lost 7 bases; unmatched junction nucleotides: 8. Here the CDR3 reads CASSADGTGTEQYF. CDR3 nucleotides: TGTGCCAGCAGCGCCGACGGGACAGGGACGGAGCAGTACTTC.

The chain couples TRBV11-2 to TRBJ2-1; D remains ambiguous. Trimming removed 1 base from V and 0 bases from J, with 10 bases in between. This CDR3 comprises 16 residues. Germline assignment: CDR1 SGHAT and CDR2 FQNNGV. Here the CDR3 reads CASSLVIWSSYNEQFF. CDR3 nucleotide sequence: TGTGCCAGCAGCTTAGTTATCTGGAGCTCCTACAATGAGCAGTTCTTC.

V usage is TRBV19 and J usage is TRBJ2-1; 8 bases match TRBD1. Germline CDR1 reads LNHDA; CDR2 reads SQIVND (reference sequence). The V segment lost 8 bases and the J segment 0 bases; nucleotides outside the gene matches: 3. This CDR3 comprises 14 residues. CDR3 in DNA: TGTGCCAGTGGTACAGGGGGCTCCTACAATGAGCAGTTCTTC. Translation gives CASGTGGSYNEQFF.

This clone was recorded a few times. The genes are TRBV15 and TRBJ1-2, with 8 bases lining up with TRBD1. V lost 5 bases, J lost 4 bases, and 9 bases stayed unmatched. This CDR3 region has 15 residues. The germline V gene has CDR1 LNHNV and CDR2 YYDKDF (reference sequence). The CDR3 protein is CATSEQTGDSYGYTF. The CDR3 region has the DNA TGTGCCACCAGCGAACAGACAGGGGATAGCTATGGCTACACCTTC. The variable domain in full, completed from reference TRBV15 and TRBJ1-2, reads DAMVIQNPRYQVTQFGKPVTLSCSQTLNHNVMYWYQQKSSQAPKLLFHYYDKDFNNEADTPDNFQSRRPNTSFCFLDIRSPGLGDTAMYLCATSEQTGDSYGYTFGSGTRLTVV.

This sequence joins TRBV2 and TRBJ1-1; D possibly corresponds to TRBD1 (5 bases). The CDR3 length is 16 residues. V gave up 0 bases and J gave up 5 bases, with 16 bases separating them. CDR1 and CDR2 (germline): SNHLY, FYNNEI. The CDR3 DNA reads TGTGCCAGCAGTGAAGCGGGGGGGAATCAGAGAACTGAAGCTTTCTTT. The encoded protein is CASSEAGGNQRTEAFF.

This clone was found once. The chain combines TRBV30 with TRBJ2-5; TRBD2 aligns across 11 bases. The CDR3 loop spans 15 amino acids. In germline, CDR1 is GTSNPN, CDR2 SVGIG (reference sequence). J was trimmed by 4 bases and V by 0 bases; bases with no gene match: 4. The CDR3 bases are TGTGCCTGGAGTGTACTAGCGGGGGTTTTAGAGACCCAGTACTTC. Residues: CAWSVLAGVLETQYF.

The chain has TRBV7-8 and TRBJ2-5; the D gene is possibly TRBD1 (6 bases). V was pared by 4 bases and J by 5 bases, with 23 bases between. CDR1 and CDR2 from the germline V gene are SGHVS and FQNEAQ. The length of the CDR3 is 17 residues. CDR3 nucleotides: TGTGCCAGCAGCTCCTCCTCACTGACCAGGGGTGGGGAGACCCAGTACTTC. Amino acids: CASSSSSLTRGGETQYF.

This clone was counted a single time. The chain employs TRBV19 and TRBJ2-1, with D possibly being TRBD1 (6 bases). V lost 5 bases to trimming and J lost 3 bases, with 11 bases between them. CDR3 length: 14 residues. Germline lookup yields CDR1 LNHDA and CDR2 SQIVND (reference sequence). The CDR3 spells CASSGTGIYNEQFF. The CDR3 DNA reads TGTGCCAGTAGTGGCACAGGGATCTACAATGAGCAGTTCTTC.

This clone came up a few times. The chain has TRBV5-1 and TRBJ1-1; TRBD1 is a possible D gene (5 bases). Trimming took 0 bases from V and 10 from J, leaving 13 bases between them. Germline assignment: CDR1 SGHRS and CDR2 YFSETQ. The CDR3 consists of 13 residues. CDR3: CASSLDGQRRAFF. CDR3 DNA: TGCGCCAGCAGCTTGGACGGACAAAGGAGAGCTTTCTTT. Full variable domain (rest looked up from reference TRBV5-1 and TRBJ1-1): KAGVTQTPRYLIKTRGQQVTLSCSPISGHRSVSWYQQTPGQGLQFLFEYFSETQRNKGNFPGRFSGRQFSNSRSEMNVSTLELGDSALYLCASSLDGQRRAFFGQGTRLTVV.

The chain is built from TRBV19 and TRBJ1-1; D might be TRBD1 (5 bases). Germline V lookup: CDR1 LNHDA, CDR2 SQIVND (reference sequence). The CDR3 has 15 amino acids. The V end was cut by 4 bases, the J end by 1 base, with 13 bases between. The CDR3 spells CASSKGPGPNTEAFF. The CDR3 coding sequence is TGTGCCAGTAGTAAGGGGCCAGGGCCGAACACTGAAGCTTTCTTT. The whole variable domain, filled in from reference TRBV19 and TRBJ1-1, reads DGGITQSPKYLFRKEGQNVTLSCEQNLNHDAMYWYRQDPGQGLRLIYYSQIVNDFQKGDIAEGYSVSREKKESFPLTVTSAQKNPTAFYLCASSKGPGPNTEAFFGQGTRLTVV.

This clone was seen only once. The chain has TRBV11-2 and TRBJ2-1; D perhaps matches TRBD1 (5 bases). The CDR3 length is 17 residues. V lost 2 bases, J lost 0 bases, and 14 bases lay in between. The V gene's germline CDR1 is SGHAT and CDR2 FQNNGV. The CDR3 coding sequence is TGTGCCAGCAGCTTAAAGGCAGGGTACAACTCCTACAATGAGCAGTTCTTC. It yields the protein CASSLKAGYNSYNEQFF.

The chain joins TRBV10-3 to TRBJ2-5; weak D call: TRBD2 (5 bases). V gave up 6 bases and J gave up 10 bases, with 18 bases separating them. The CDR3 is made up of 13 amino acids. Germline lookup yields CDR1 ENHRY and CDR2 SYGVKD. The CDR3 bases are TGTGCCATCAGCGTTAGAGGGTCTGGGGACCAGTACTTC. Protein sequence: CAISVRGSGDQYF.

This chain uses TRBV10-1 with TRBJ2-1; 7 positions match TRBD2. V dropped 7 bases and J dropped 10; count of bases not matched to a gene: 13. CDR1 and CDR2 (germline): WNHNN, SYGVQD (reference sequence). The CDR3 length is 14 residues. The CDR3 nucleotides are TGCGCCAGCACCCCAGGGACTACGCCGTCGGAGCAGTTCTTC. It specifies CASTPGTTPSEQFF.

The chain joins TRBV13 to TRBJ2-7; D gene ambiguous. The ends were cut back, 0 bases at V and 1 base at J, with 7 bases in the middle. This CDR3 is 14 amino acids long. Germline V CDR1 and CDR2: PRHDT, FYEKMQ (reference sequence). In DNA, the CDR3 is TGTGCCAGCAGCTTAGGCCCCAAATCCTACGAGCAGTACTTC. This encodes CASSLGPKSYEQYF.

The chain couples TRBV14 to TRBJ1-6; TRBD1 agrees at 9 bases. V dropped 1 base and J dropped 3; count of bases not matched to a gene: 7. Germline V CDR1 and CDR2: SGHDN, FVKESK. The CDR3 runs to 18 residues. The CDR3 region is CASSQVRDRAGYNSPLHF. The CDR3 nucleotides read TGTGCCAGCAGCCAAGTCCGGGACAGGGCGGGCTATAATTCACCCCTCCACTTT.

In nucleotides, the CDR3 is TGTGCCAGCAGTAAGACTAGCACAGATACGCAGTATTTT. It specifies CASSKTSTDTQYF. The chain carries TRBV27 and TRBJ2-3; no clear D gene. The length of the CDR3 is 13 residues. Germline V gene lookup returns CDR1 MNHEY and CDR2 SMNVEV (reference sequence). V lost 5 bases to trimming and J lost 0 bases, with 6 bases between them.

This sequence joins TRBV19 and TRBJ2-5; D unclear. This CDR3 is 14 amino acids long. V shed 3 bases and J shed 4 bases, with 12 bases lying between them. CDR1 and CDR2 from the germline V gene are LNHDA and SQIVND (reference sequence). CDR3 bases: TGTGCCAGTAGTATCGCGGCCACTTCAGAGACCCAGTACTTC. Its translation: CASSIAATSETQYF.

This sequence joins TRBV30 and TRBJ2-3; 7 bases line up with TRBD1. Germline CDR1 and CDR2: GTSNPN and SVGIG (reference sequence). Losses at the gene ends were 5 bases for V and 2 bases for J; bases not matched to a gene: 10. CDR3 length equals 15 residues. Here the CDR3 reads CAWDRVLEYTDTQYF. The CDR3 bases are TGTGCCTGGGACAGGGTTTTAGAATACACAGATACGCAGTATTTT.

This chain connects TRBV5-6 to TRBJ2-7; the match to TRBD2 covers 10 bases. Germline V gene data show CDR1 as SGHDT and CDR2 as YYEEEE. The CDR3 consists of 16 residues. Trimming removed 3 bases from V and 1 base from J; junction bases left unmatched: 7. The CDR3 sequence is CASSSGVSGRSYEQYF. In DNA form, the CDR3 reads TGTGCCAGCAGCTCGGGAGTTAGCGGGAGGTCCTACGAGCAGTACTTC.

The DNA for the CDR3 is TGTGCCAGCAGTTTATTCGGGGGGAACACAGATACGCAGTATTTT. This translates into CASSLFGGNTDTQYF. This chain uses TRBV27 with TRBJ2-3, with 7 bases matching TRBD2. Germline-derived CDR1 and CDR2 are MNHEY and SMNVEV (reference sequence). CDR3 length equals 15 residues. V dropped 1 base and J dropped 2; count of bases not matched to a gene: 3.

The chain couples TRBV16 to TRBJ2-7; a weak D match, TRBD2 (5 bases). There are 13 residues in the CDR3. V was pared by 2 bases and J by 5 bases, with 10 bases between. The germline gives CDR1 KGHSY, CDR2 FQNENV. The CDR3, as DNA: TGTGCCAGCAGCCAAAACACTAGGGACGAGCAGTACTTC. Protein product: CASSQNTRDEQYF.